Listed below are T cell receptor beta chains from one sample, sequenced in a study of blood T cell repertoires in COVID-19. Sequencing was performed with immunoSEQ multiplex PCR; in TCRdb, only in-frame clones are kept and a portion is missing. There are around 300,000 clones in the sample; around 90% occur only once, and 2% to 2.5% lies in the top ten. Sequencing input: peripheral blood. These receptor sequences come from a man aged 50 to 59 with acute or convalescent COVID-19. Each CDR3 is given with its conserved first and last residue. D genes are given only for firm matches. Part of the rows lack a size; the others show once, few, many or a class for expanded clones.

clone_size	v_call	d_call	j_call	cdr3_nt	cdr3_aa
-	TRBV3-1/TRBV3-2	TRBD1	TRBJ2-2	TGTGCCAGCAGCCACTTAGCAGGGGGCAGGGGGGAGCTGTTTTTT	CASSHLAGGRGELFF
-	TRBV6-5	-	TRBJ2-7	TGTGCCAGCAGTCACAACAGGCGCGAGCAGTACTTC	CASSHNRREQYF
-	TRBV10-2	-	TRBJ1-5	TGCGCCAGCAGTGGGACAGTCAATCAGCCCCAGCATTTT	CASSGTVNQPQHF
-	TRBV7-9	-	TRBJ2-3	TGTGCCAGCAGCTTAGCAGGGGCAGATACGCAGTATTTT	CASSLAGADTQYF
-	TRBV11-2	-	TRBJ1-2	TGTGCCAGCAGCGCCTCGGAAGGGGCCCGAACTTATGGCTACACCTTC	CASSASEGARTYGYTF
-	TRBV7-3	-	TRBJ2-2	TGTGCCAGCAGCTTAGTAGCGACCACCGGGGAGCTGTTTTTT	CASSLVATTGELFF
-	TRBV6-4	-	TRBJ1-2	TGTGCCAGCAGTGAAGGACAGTTTAATGGCTACACCTTC	CASSEGQFNGYTF
-	TRBV12-3/TRBV12-4	TRBD1	TRBJ2-1	TGTGCCAGCAGCCAGACAGGGATTGGTGAGCAGTTCTTC	CASSQTGIGEQFF
-	TRBV9	-	TRBJ1-6	TGTGCCAGCAGCGTAGAAGGGGCAGGGAATTCACCCCTCCACTTT	CASSVEGAGNSPLHF
-	TRBV7-7	-	TRBJ2-3	TGTGCTAGCAGCCCCCAGGGGGGAGATACGCAGTATTTT	CASSPQGGDTQYF
-	TRBV5-6	TRBD1	TRBJ2-7	TGTGCCAGCAGCTATGCCGGGACAGCCATCTCCTACGAGCAGTACTTC	CASSYAGTAISYEQYF
-	TRBV15	-	TRBJ2-7	TGTGCCACCAGCAGAGATAAAGCCTACTCCTACGAGCAGTACTTC	CATSRDKAYSYEQYF
-	TRBV30	-	TRBJ1-1	TGTGCCTGGAGCAAGGGACAGAACACTGAAGCTTTCTTT	CAWSKGQNTEAFF
-	TRBV2	TRBD1	TRBJ1-4	TGTGCCAGCAGTTCCTCGGACAGGGGAAGGGAGAAACTGTTTTTT	CASSSSDRGREKLFF
-	TRBV5-1	-	TRBJ1-1	TGCGCCAGCAGCTTGTCGTTAGGCAGCCGGAGCACTGAAGCTTTCTTT	CASSLSLGSRSTEAFF
-	TRBV30	-	TRBJ2-3	TGTGCCTGGTGTAGGGGCTTCGCGGGGCTCGGAACGCAGTATTTT	CAWCRGFAGLGTQYF
few	TRBV7-9	TRBD1	TRBJ2-4	TGTGCCAGCAGCGCCAGGGGGGCCAAAAACATTCAGTACTTC	CASSARGAKNIQYF
-	TRBV4-2	-	TRBJ1-3	TGTGCCAGCAGTGCCGGGGGAGCTGGAAACACCATATATTTT	CASSAGGAGNTIYF
-	TRBV3-1/TRBV3-2	TRBD2	TRBJ2-7	TGTGCCAGCAGCCGAGCGGGGCGGTACGAGCAGTACTTC	CASSRAGRYEQYF
-	TRBV6-5	-	TRBJ2-7	TGTGCCAGCAGCTCCGGGGGCTCCTACGAGCAGTACTTC	CASSSGGSYEQYF
-	TRBV6-6	-	TRBJ1-4	TGTGCCAGCAGTTACCTCATGGGGGGGGAAAAACTGTTTTTT	CASSYLMGGEKLFF
-	TRBV30	-	TRBJ1-6	TGTGCCTGGGGCGAGGGGACTATAGATTCACCCCTCCACTTT	CAWGEGTIDSPLHF
-	TRBV6-2/TRBV6-3	-	TRBJ1-1	TGTGCCAGCAGTCGACAGAGGCTTCCTGAAGCTTTCTTT	CASSRQRLPEAFF
-	TRBV25-1	-	TRBJ2-7	TGTGCCAGCAGTCCCCAGGGGTTCTGGGAGCAGTACTTC	CASSPQGFWEQYF
-	TRBV7-9	TRBD2	TRBJ2-5	TGTGCCAGCAGCTTAGCAATGGGAGGGTACGATTTTCAAGAGACCCAGTACTTC	CASSLAMGGYDFQETQYF
-	TRBV4-1	-	TRBJ1-4	TGCGCCAGCAGCCATCCGAATGAAAAACTGTTTTTT	CASSHPNEKLFF
-	TRBV3-1/TRBV3-2	-	TRBJ2-1	TGTGCCAGCAGCCAAACCGGGGGAATTGCCTACAATGAGCAGTTCTTC	CASSQTGGIAYNEQFF
-	TRBV13	TRBD1	TRBJ1-2	TGTGCCAGCAGCTTCCGGACAGGGCAATTGGATGGCTACACCTTC	CASSFRTGQLDGYTF
-	TRBV6-5	TRBD1	TRBJ1-6	TGTGCCAGCAGCGGCCAACAGGGGCTGAATTCACCCCTCCACTTT	CASSGQQGLNSPLHF
-	TRBV9	-	TRBJ2-1	TGTGCCAGCAGCGACCGGATTACTTACAGTGAGCAGTTCTTC	CASSDRITYSEQFF
-	TRBV3-1/TRBV3-2	-	TRBJ2-7	TGTGCCAGCAGCCAAGGTGGCAGGCGGGACGAGCAGTACTTC	CASSQGGRRDEQYF
-	TRBV7-3	TRBD2	TRBJ2-7	TGTGCCAGCAGCTTAACCCCAGGGCGGGAGTACGAGCAGTACTTC	CASSLTPGREYEQYF
few	TRBV10-2	-	TRBJ2-4	TGCGCCAGCACCTCCCGGGACACTTCTATGGTTCAGTACTTC	CASTSRDTSMVQYF
-	TRBV12-3/TRBV12-4	-	TRBJ1-5	TGTGCCAGCAGGGACACAGGGCTTCAGCCCCAGCATTTT	CASRDTGLQPQHF
few	TRBV5-1	TRBD2	TRBJ2-2	TGCGCCAGCAGCTCTTCCTCTAGCGGGACGAACACCGGGGAGCTGTTTTTT	CASSSSSSGTNTGELFF
-	TRBV7-9	-	TRBJ1-1	TGTGCCAGCAGCTTGGGGGGGACGGAGAACACTGAAGCTTTCTTT	CASSLGGTENTEAFF
once	TRBV30	-	TRBJ2-3	TGTGCCTGGAGTGGGGGAGCCCGCACAGATACGCAGTATTTT	CAWSGGARTDTQYF
-	TRBV18	TRBD2	TRBJ2-7	TGTGCCAGCTCACCTGGACTAGCGGGGGCCTACGAGCGGTACTTC	CASSPGLAGAYERYF
-	TRBV5-8	-	TRBJ2-7	TGTGCCAGCAGCCACTCAGGAATTGGCTACGAGCAGTACTTC	CASSHSGIGYEQYF
-	TRBV6-5	-	TRBJ1-2	TGTGCCAGCAGTTACCCCGGACAAGATTCTACCACCTTC	CASSYPGQDSTTF
-	TRBV11-2	TRBD1	TRBJ2-7	TGTGCCAGCAGCTTATGGGGACAGTCCTACGAGCAGTACTTC	CASSLWGQSYEQYF
few	TRBV12-3/TRBV12-4	TRBD1	TRBJ1-1	TGTGCCAGCAGTTTGGAACAGGGGGTTGAAGCTTTCTTT	CASSLEQGVEAFF
-	TRBV7-9	-	TRBJ1-1	TGTGCCAGCACCACTAACGACAGGAACACTGAAGCTTTCTTT	CASTTNDRNTEAFF
-	TRBV5-1	-	TRBJ1-1	TGCGCCAGCAGCCCGGGGAGGGACACTGAAGCTTTCTTT	CASSPGRDTEAFF
-	TRBV7-8	TRBD2	TRBJ2-7	TGTGCCAGCAGCCTTCGGAGTAGCGGGGTAGGGTACGAGCAGTACTTC	CASSLRSSGVGYEQYF
-	TRBV3-1/TRBV3-2	-	TRBJ1-2	TGTGCCAGCAGCCAAGAAGCGTGGGGGGGCTATGGCTACACCTTC	CASSQEAWGGYGYTF
once	TRBV3-1/TRBV3-2	-	TRBJ1-5	TGTGCCAGCAGCAAGGGGACACATAGCAATCAGCCCCAGCATTTT	CASSKGTHSNQPQHF
-	TRBV29-1	-	TRBJ2-1	TGCAGCGTGGGGGCACACAATGAGCAGTTCTTC	CSVGAHNEQFF
-	TRBV4-1	-	TRBJ2-5	TGCGCCAGCAGCCAAGCAGGAGGCGAGACCCAGTACTTC	CASSQAGGETQYF
-	TRBV15	TRBD2	TRBJ2-7	TGTGCCACCAGCAGAGTCGTGGGGGGGGACTACGAGCAGTACTTC	CATSRVVGGDYEQYF
-	TRBV5-1	TRBD1	TRBJ2-3	TGCGCCAGCAGCTTTGGGGACAGGATCACAGATACGCAGTATTTT	CASSFGDRITDTQYF
once	TRBV7-9	-	TRBJ2-1	TGTGCCAGCAGCTTCGGGTTAAGCTCCTACAATGAGCAGTTCTTC	CASSFGLSSYNEQFF
once	TRBV9	TRBD1	TRBJ1-1	TGTGCCAGCAGCGTAGGACAGGGTGGGCCTGAAGCTTTCTTT	CASSVGQGGPEAFF
-	TRBV14	-	TRBJ1-1	TGTGCCAGCAGCCAACCCGGCCTCGGGGAGGACACTGAAGCTTTCTTT	CASSQPGLGEDTEAFF
-	TRBV4-1	TRBD2	TRBJ2-1	TGCGCCAATTTCCCAAGCGGGGGGGCAGACAATGAGCAGTTCTTC	CANFPSGGADNEQFF
-	TRBV5-1	TRBD1	TRBJ2-2	TGCGCCAGCAGCTTGGGTCGACAGGGCACCGGGGAGCTGTTTTTT	CASSLGRQGTGELFF
-	TRBV3-1/TRBV3-2	TRBD2	TRBJ2-3	TGTGCCAGCAGCCAGCATAGCGGGGAGAAAGATACGCAGTATTTT	CASSQHSGEKDTQYF
once	TRBV6-5	-	TRBJ1-2	TGTGCCAGCAGTTACTCGCGGGGGCCTGGCTACACCTTC	CASSYSRGPGYTF